The 9 T cell receptor beta chains below come from one sample, sequenced in a study of blood T cells in healthy people across ages. PCR was performed a second time for roughly 7 to 12 cycles using a sample-barcoded 5' primer and a J-beta primer mix. TCRdb itself ran the 5' RACE reads through MiXCR, one entry per CDR3 protein. The table lists about 730,000 distinct CDR3 sequences, about 40% of them singletons. The sample consisted of blood. The receptors come from a woman aged 55-75 years in good health.

J is TRBJ2-7 and V is TRBV6-6; 12 bases agree with TRBD1. Unmatched junction bases numbered 10, after V lost 11 bases and J lost 5 bases. This CDR3 is built from 14 residues. CDR1 is MNHNY, CDR2 SVGAGI, per germline (reference sequence). The CDR3 coding sequence is TGTGCCGCTCGGGACAGGGGGCCTTATGACGAGCAGTACTTC. This codes for CAARDRGPYDEQYF.

With respect to this clonotype: With a much larger clone just one base away, this may be a read error. The chain recombines TRBV4-3 with TRBJ2-3; 10 bases map to TRBD2. The CDR3 contains 18 residues. Trimming removed 1 base from V and 0 bases from J; junction bases left unmatched: 7. The germline CDR1 and CDR2 sequences are LGHNA and YSLEER. CDR3 residues: CASSQGLLAGVSTDTQYF. The DNA for the CDR3 is TGCGCCAGCAGCCAAGGCCTTCTAGCGGGAGTAAGCACAGATACGCAGTATTTT.

This sequence joins TRBV15 and TRBJ2-7; 9 nucleotides line up with TRBD1. Germline-derived CDR1 and CDR2 are LNHNV and YYDKDF (reference sequence). This CDR3 spans 12 amino acids. Trimming took 10 bases from V and 3 from J; bases not matched to a gene: 4. The CDR3 DNA is TGTGCCAAGCCGGGACAGGGCTACGAGCAGTACTTC. This codes for CAKPGQGYEQYF.

The gene calls are TRBV6-5 and TRBJ1-1; possibly TRBD1 for D (6 bases). The CDR3 is 16 amino acids. Germline V gene data show CDR1 as MNHEY and CDR2 as SVGAGI. Trimming pared 5 bases from V and 6 bases from J, leaving 22 bases between. In DNA, the CDR3 is TGTGCCAGCAGTACGCGACAGGAGACCTGGAAAGCTGAAGCTTTCTTT. It translates to CASSTRQETWKAEAFF.

The table lists this clonotype with a few counts. The V gene is TRBV9, the J gene TRBJ2-3; TRBD2 matches at 8 bases. Germline V gives CDR1 SGDLS, CDR2 YYNGEE. The CDR3 sequence is 16 residues long. Germline trimming cut 0 bases from V and 2 bases from J; bases unmatched to any gene: 5. The CDR3 loop is CASSVDPGGVTDTQYF. CDR3 nucleotide sequence: TGTGCCAGCAGCGTAGACCCCGGGGGGGTCACAGATACGCAGTATTTT.

This clonotype has only a few counts. The V gene is TRBV29-1, the J gene TRBJ2-5; TRBD2 matches 7 bases. The J call is uncertain, as TRBJ2-1 better fits the DNA end. Germline assignment: CDR1 SQVTM and CDR2 ANQGSEA. The length of the CDR3 is 13 residues. The CDR3 DNA sequence: TGCAGCGTTGGGGGAGGGGCATGGGAGACCCAGTTCTTC. Translating it yields CSVGGGAWETQFF.

The V and J genes are TRBV6-2 or TRBV6-3 and TRBJ2-1; a possible D gene is TRBD2 (5 bases). Germline V gives CDR1 MNHEY, CDR2 SVGEGT. The V end was cut by 4 bases, the J end by 8 bases, with 15 bases between. The CDR3 totals 14 residues. The CDR3 DNA sequence: TGTGCCAGCAGTTCCCGGACTTATGGGGATGAGCAGTTCTTC. As protein: CASSSRTYGDEQFF.

This clonotype was found a few times. The chain combines TRBV5-8 with TRBJ2-5; D tentatively reads TRBD1 or TRBD2 (5 bases each). The germline V and J ends were trimmed by 4 bases and 0 bases, with 13 bases remaining between them. CDR1 is SGHTS and CDR2 is YDEGEE in the germline V gene. The CDR3 is made up of 15 amino acids. The CDR3 loop reads CASSVEPGHQETQYF. CDR3 DNA: TGTGCCAGCAGCGTAGAGCCGGGACACCAAGAGACCCAGTACTTC.

The rearrangement links TRBV20-1 to TRBJ1-2; 7 bases are shared with TRBD1. After removal of 4 bases from V and 3 bases from J, the junction contained 17 bases not matched to a gene. Looked up from germline, CDR1 is DFQATT and CDR2 is SNEGSKA (reference sequence). The CDR3 spans 17 residues. The DNA for the CDR3 is TGCAGTGCTAAAGGCACGACCGTAGGGCAGGGGGACTATGGCTACACCTTC. This encodes CSAKGTTVGQGDYGYTF.